The clone carrying this TCR beta chain was observed at least ten times. Researchers amplified the TCR beta CDR3 regions from RNA transcripts. First-round RT-PCR targeting the TCR CDR3 was performed with the HTBI primer set. Using its own MiXCR run on the multiplex PCR reads, TCRdb lists one record per CDR3 protein. The sample lists 150,000 or so distinct CDR3 sequences, roughly a fifth occurring once. The data are from a study of T cells in Graves' hyperthyroidism and ophthalmopathy. CDR1 SEHNR and CDR2 FQNEAQ come from the germline V gene (reference sequence). The CDR3 covers 14 residues. V dropped 1 base and J dropped 6 bases, with 12 bases sitting between them.

V gene TRBV7-9 combines with J gene TRBJ1-2; D is uncertain. Sample: blood. This clonotype was sampled from a woman aged 50 to 65 with Graves' hyperthyroidism that later progressed to Graves' ophthalmopathy. The CDR3 sequence: CASSLDRPGDGYTF. CDR3 sequence (DNA): TGTGCCAGCAGCTTAGACCGCCCCGGGGATGGCTACACCTTC.